Shown below are 20 T cell receptor beta chains from a single sample sequenced in a study of molecular identifiers for immune sequencing clone quantification. One entry per CDR3 protein results from TCRdb running MiXCR on the PCR reads. The profile shows more than 300,000 distinct CDR3 sequences, about 21% of them singletons. The source material was naive CD8+ T cells from blood, with Jurkat cell RNA spiked in. Subset here: FACS-sorted CD8+CD4-CCR7+CD45RA+ naive T cells. The source is a human donor in good health. Some libraries in this study had Jurkat cell RNA spiked in.

This clonotype was observed many times. The chain combines TRBV6-2 or TRBV6-3 with TRBJ2-3; 9 nucleotides line up with TRBD1. Per germline, CDR1 MNHEY and CDR2 SVGEGT. This CDR3 spans 14 amino acids. The junction had 3 bases not matched to a gene; V was cut back by 2 bases and J by 6 bases. CDR3 nucleotide sequence: TGTGCCAGCAGTTACGTACAGGGGGCGGATACGCAGTATTTT. It translates to CASSYVQGADTQYF.

On this clonotype: Just one base apart from a much larger clone, this may be a read error. V usage is TRBV27 and J usage is TRBJ1-1, with a weak D call TRBD1 (5 bases). Germline V gives CDR1 MNHEY, CDR2 SMNVEV (reference sequence). The CDR3 is 12 residues long. CDR3 nucleotide sequence: TGTGCCAGCAGTTCAGCAGGGCGGGGAGCTCTCTTT. Translating gives CASSSAGRGALF.

A few counts support this clonotype. A much larger clone differs from this one at a single base, so this may be a read error. The chain couples TRBV5-1 to TRBJ2-3; possibly TRBD2 for D (6 bases). Germline values: CDR1 SGHRS, CDR2 YFSETQ. The V gene lost 0 bases and the J gene lost 1 base, with 15 bases spanning the gap. This CDR3 region has 17 residues. CDR3 nucleotide sequence: TGCGCCAGCAGCTTGGAACCGGGCGGAGGGGGCACAGATACGCAGTATTTT. Its protein is CASSLEPGGGGTDTQYF.

The CDR3 loop is CATTPNSGGETQYF. DNA for the CDR3: TGTGCCACCACCCCTAACAGCGGGGGAGAGACCCAGTACTTC. This chain joins TRBV6-5 and TRBJ2-5; TRBD2 matches at 8 bases. Germline V CDR1 and CDR2: MNHEY, SVGAGI. The CDR3 is made up of 14 amino acids. Losses at the gene ends were 10 bases for V and 4 bases for J; bases not matched to a gene: 11.

The V call is TRBV27, the J call TRBJ1-5; D might be TRBD1 (5 bases). The CDR3 totals 14 residues. Trimming stripped 7 bases from V and 5 bases from J, with 15 bases between. CDR1 MNHEY and CDR2 SMNVEV come from the germline V gene (reference sequence). The CDR3 DNA reads TGTGCCAGCACCCCGGTCGGGGCGGATCAGCCCCAGCATTTT. It codes for CASTPVGADQPQHF.

This clonotype was detected ten times or more. This chain joins TRBV5-1 and TRBJ1-1, with D possibly being TRBD1 (6 bases). With 2 bases removed from V and 5 bases from J, the gap between germline ends came to 10 bases. The CDR3 runs 13 residues. Germline values: CDR1 SGHRS, CDR2 YFSETQ. The CDR3 reads CASSFARGTEAFF. DNA of the CDR3: TGCGCCAGCAGCTTCGCCAGGGGTACTGAAGCTTTCTTT.

This clonotype was found many times. V usage is TRBV29-1 and J usage is TRBJ2-1; possibly TRBD1 for D (5 bases). From germline, CDR1 is SQVTM and CDR2 ANQGSEA. The CDR3 consists of 11 residues. V was shortened by 8 bases and J by 4 bases, with 9 bases between the two germline ends. The CDR3 loop is CSSRDYNEQFF. CDR3 nucleotides: TGCAGCTCCAGGGATTACAATGAGCAGTTCTTC.

This clonotype appeared many times. The V gene is TRBV12-3 or TRBV12-4, the J gene TRBJ1-1; no clear D. V lost 5 bases and J lost 5, with 12 bases in between. CDR3 size: 13 residues. CDR3 sequence reads: CASSPTSGTEAFF. For the CDR3, the DNA is TGTGCCAGCAGTCCCACCTCTGGGACTGAAGCTTTCTTT.

This clonotype was detected only a few times. The rearrangement links TRBV4-3 to TRBJ2-3, with 10 bases fitting TRBD2. CDR3 length equals 15 residues. The germline gives CDR1 LGHNA, CDR2 YSLEER. Unmatched junction bases numbered 6, after V lost 3 bases and J lost 6 bases. The chain's CDR3 is CASSQGTSVQDTQYF. The DNA of the CDR3 is TGCGCCAGCAGCCAGGGGACTAGCGTACAGGATACGCAGTATTTT.

The chain links TRBV4-3 to TRBJ2-1; 13 positions match TRBD2. The CDR3 contains 20 residues. Germline-derived CDR1 and CDR2 are LGHNA and YSLEER. Trimming at V came to 0 bases and at J to 3 bases, leaving 11 bases not matched to a gene. In DNA, the CDR3 is TGCGCCAGCAGCCAAGAGCGGACTAGCGGGAGCCTCGACCTCTACAATGAGCAGTTCTTC. Its translation: CASSQERTSGSLDLYNEQFF.

This clonotype has a single count. This may come from a read error, since a much larger clone is one base off. The V gene is TRBV6-5, the J gene TRBJ1-2; D gene ambiguous. Trimming stripped 6 bases from V and 2 bases from J, with 10 bases between. CDR3 length equals 13 residues. Germline V gene lookup returns CDR1 MNHEY and CDR2 SVGAGI. CDR3 bases: TGTGCCAGCAGCTGGGCCGAGAACTATGGCTACACCTTC. Its translation is CASSWAENYGYTF.

V is TRBV7-3 and J is TRBJ2-2; D possibly corresponds to TRBD1 (6 bases). The V end was cut by 8 bases, the J end by 6 bases, with 16 bases between. The CDR3 totals 14 residues. The V gene's germline CDR1 is SGHTA and CDR2 FQGTGA. The CDR3 DNA reads TGTGCCAGCGGCTCACCCACAGGGCCCGGGGAGCTGTTTTTT. This codes for CASGSPTGPGELFF. The variable domain in full, completed from reference TRBV7-3 and TRBJ2-2, reads GAGVSQTPSNKVTEKGKYVELRCDPISGHTALYWYRQSLGQGPEFLIYFQGTGAADDSGLPNDRFFAVRPEGSVSTLKIQRTERGDSAVYLCASGSPTGPGELFFGEGSRLTVL.

This clonotype occurred many times. This chain connects TRBV13 to TRBJ2-5, with D unresolved. Germline V gives CDR1 PRHDT, CDR2 FYEKMQ (reference sequence). The CDR3 has 13 amino acids. V was pared by 5 bases and J by 8 bases, with 15 bases between. The CDR3 bases are TGTGCCAGCAGCCTCCGGGCCGACGTCACCCAGTACTTC. This codes for CASSLRADVTQYF.

This clonotype showed up many times. The CDR3 DNA reads TGTGCCAGCAGTATAACACGCACAGATACGCAGTATTTT. It codes for CASSITRTDTQYF. The rearrangement joins TRBV6-6 to TRBJ2-3; D gene unclear. V was trimmed by 5 bases and J by 1 base, leaving 7 bases between them. CDR3 length equals 13 residues. CDR1 is MNHNY, CDR2 SVGAGI, per germline (reference sequence).

This clonotype has ten or more counts. The rearrangement uses TRBV4-3 and TRBJ2-1; 9 bases agree with TRBD1. The V gene end was trimmed by 2 bases and the J gene end by 7 bases; junction bases not matched to a gene: 6. CDR3 size: 15 residues. CDR1 and CDR2 (germline): LGHNA, YSLEER. CDR3 coding DNA: TGCGCCAGCAGCCAATGGACAGGGGCAGGGAATGAGCAGTTCTTC. Translating it yields CASSQWTGAGNEQFF.

The table lists this clonotype with many counts. The chain carries TRBV4-3 and TRBJ1-5; D call uncertain. Trimming took off 1 base at V and 0 bases at J, with 19 bases between the two ends. There are 19 residues in the CDR3. Germline V gene data show CDR1 as LGHNA and CDR2 as YSLEER. The CDR3 here is CASSQGQPLGYYSNQPQHF. Here the CDR3 DNA reads TGCGCCAGCAGCCAAGGACAACCACTGGGGTATTATAGCAATCAGCCCCAGCATTTT.

This clonotype has at least ten counts. The chain joins TRBV29-1 to TRBJ2-5; D is unresolved. The germline V gene has CDR1 SQVTM and CDR2 ANQGSEA. Trimming cost V 3 bases and J 2 bases, with 7 bases left between them. CDR3 length: 12 residues. As DNA, the CDR3 is TGCAGCGTTGATCCCAGTCAAGAGACCCAGTACTTC. Its protein product is CSVDPSQETQYF.

J is TRBJ2-7 and V is TRBV4-3; D gene ambiguous. Trimming shortened V by 4 bases and J by 0 bases, and 10 bases separated the two germline ends. The CDR3 has 14 amino acids. The germline gives CDR1 LGHNA, CDR2 YSLEER. The CDR3 DNA reads as TGCGCCAGCAGCCTCGAAGAAAACTCCTACGAGCAGTACTTC. It encodes CASSLEENSYEQYF.

The chain couples TRBV6-2 or TRBV6-3 to TRBJ2-2; D is undetermined. The CDR3 totals 16 residues. Trimming shortened V by 5 bases and J by 3 bases, and 16 bases separated the two germline ends. CDR1 and CDR2 from the germline V gene are MNHEY and SVGEGT. The CDR3 loop reads CASSRLVTADTGELFF. For the CDR3, the DNA is TGTGCCAGCAGTCGCCTAGTAACCGCGGACACCGGGGAGCTGTTTTTT.

In this sample, this clonotype turned up many times. The chain is built from TRBV7-9 and TRBJ2-7; D tentatively reads TRBD1 or TRBD2 (5 bases each). The CDR3 sequence is 13 residues long. V was clipped by 5 bases and J by 5 bases, with 13 bases between them. Per the germline V gene, CDR1 is SEHNR and CDR2 is FQNEAQ (reference sequence). The CDR3 bases are TGTGCCAGCAGCCAACGGGGCGCAGACGAGCAGTACTTC. Protein product: CASSQRGADEQYF.